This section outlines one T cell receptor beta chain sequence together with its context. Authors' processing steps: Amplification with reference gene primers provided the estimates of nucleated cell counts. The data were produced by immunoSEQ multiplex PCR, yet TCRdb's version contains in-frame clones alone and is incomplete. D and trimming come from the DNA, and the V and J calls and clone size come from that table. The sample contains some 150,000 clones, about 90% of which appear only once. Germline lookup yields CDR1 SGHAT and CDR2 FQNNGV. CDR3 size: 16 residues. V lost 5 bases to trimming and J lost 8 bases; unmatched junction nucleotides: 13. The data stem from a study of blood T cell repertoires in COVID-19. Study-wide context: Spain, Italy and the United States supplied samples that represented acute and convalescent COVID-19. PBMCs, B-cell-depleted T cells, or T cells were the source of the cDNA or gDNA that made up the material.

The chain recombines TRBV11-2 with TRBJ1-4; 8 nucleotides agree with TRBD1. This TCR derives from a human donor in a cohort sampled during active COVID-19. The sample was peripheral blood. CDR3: CASSPGTQGAGEKLFF. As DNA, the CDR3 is TGTGCCAGCAGCCCGGGGACCCAGGGGGCTGGAGAAAAACTGTTTTTT.